This T cell receptor beta chain was sequenced in a study of T-cell reconstitution after alpha-beta-depleted transplantation in children. TCRbeta library construction was performed incorporating unique molecular identifiers. TCRdb re-called the PCR reads through MiXCR, storing one row per CDR3 protein. The table includes approximately 45,000 distinct CDR3 sequences, roughly 52% detected once. Study findings and constraints: At one year after transplant, newly produced T cells mostly accounted for T-cell counts and diversity. At around two months after transplant, the alpha-beta T cells were reportedly derived from several hundred expanded clones that came from non-depleted graft cells. Diversity of TCRbeta at day 60 was high in some patients, arising from surviving recipient T cells and thymic progenitors.

Worth noting for this clonotype: Its target is not known.

Trimming cost V 7 bases and J 2 bases; bases outside gene matches: 10. Germline V gene data show CDR1 as SGHRS and CDR2 as YFSETQ. The CDR3 sequence is 15 residues long. The source of this sequence is a boy younger than two with SCID, due to receive a stem cell transplant. The sample was peripheral blood, taken before TCRalphabeta/CD19-depleted stem cell transplant. The gene calls are TRBV5-1 and TRBJ2-5, with 8 positions matching TRBD1. The CDR3 sequence is CASSSRTGIQETQYF. CDR3 DNA sequence: TGCGCCAGCTCTTCGCGGACAGGGATACAAGAGACCCAGTACTTC.